Detailed here is one T cell receptor (beta chain). Amplification used 60 Vbeta primers and 13 Jbeta primers. Profiling relied on immunoSEQ multiplex PCR, and the TCRdb table lists in-frame clones only, not all of them. The table records 180,000 or so clones, 72% of them present only once. This entry belongs to a study of cytomegalovirus exposure and HLA in healthy donors. This CDR3 comprises 14 residues. V was shortened by 4 bases and J by 5 bases, with 14 bases between the two germline ends. CDR1 is SGHVS and CDR2 is FQNEAQ in the germline V gene. The clonotype was recovered from a human donor in good health. The rearrangement uses TRBV7-8 and TRBJ2-5, with TRBD2 as a possible D gene (5 bases). Sequencing was performed on PBMCs. In nucleotides, the CDR3 is TGTGCCAGCAGCTCGCGTATACTAGGGGAGACCCAGTACTTC. Protein: CASSSRILGETQYF.